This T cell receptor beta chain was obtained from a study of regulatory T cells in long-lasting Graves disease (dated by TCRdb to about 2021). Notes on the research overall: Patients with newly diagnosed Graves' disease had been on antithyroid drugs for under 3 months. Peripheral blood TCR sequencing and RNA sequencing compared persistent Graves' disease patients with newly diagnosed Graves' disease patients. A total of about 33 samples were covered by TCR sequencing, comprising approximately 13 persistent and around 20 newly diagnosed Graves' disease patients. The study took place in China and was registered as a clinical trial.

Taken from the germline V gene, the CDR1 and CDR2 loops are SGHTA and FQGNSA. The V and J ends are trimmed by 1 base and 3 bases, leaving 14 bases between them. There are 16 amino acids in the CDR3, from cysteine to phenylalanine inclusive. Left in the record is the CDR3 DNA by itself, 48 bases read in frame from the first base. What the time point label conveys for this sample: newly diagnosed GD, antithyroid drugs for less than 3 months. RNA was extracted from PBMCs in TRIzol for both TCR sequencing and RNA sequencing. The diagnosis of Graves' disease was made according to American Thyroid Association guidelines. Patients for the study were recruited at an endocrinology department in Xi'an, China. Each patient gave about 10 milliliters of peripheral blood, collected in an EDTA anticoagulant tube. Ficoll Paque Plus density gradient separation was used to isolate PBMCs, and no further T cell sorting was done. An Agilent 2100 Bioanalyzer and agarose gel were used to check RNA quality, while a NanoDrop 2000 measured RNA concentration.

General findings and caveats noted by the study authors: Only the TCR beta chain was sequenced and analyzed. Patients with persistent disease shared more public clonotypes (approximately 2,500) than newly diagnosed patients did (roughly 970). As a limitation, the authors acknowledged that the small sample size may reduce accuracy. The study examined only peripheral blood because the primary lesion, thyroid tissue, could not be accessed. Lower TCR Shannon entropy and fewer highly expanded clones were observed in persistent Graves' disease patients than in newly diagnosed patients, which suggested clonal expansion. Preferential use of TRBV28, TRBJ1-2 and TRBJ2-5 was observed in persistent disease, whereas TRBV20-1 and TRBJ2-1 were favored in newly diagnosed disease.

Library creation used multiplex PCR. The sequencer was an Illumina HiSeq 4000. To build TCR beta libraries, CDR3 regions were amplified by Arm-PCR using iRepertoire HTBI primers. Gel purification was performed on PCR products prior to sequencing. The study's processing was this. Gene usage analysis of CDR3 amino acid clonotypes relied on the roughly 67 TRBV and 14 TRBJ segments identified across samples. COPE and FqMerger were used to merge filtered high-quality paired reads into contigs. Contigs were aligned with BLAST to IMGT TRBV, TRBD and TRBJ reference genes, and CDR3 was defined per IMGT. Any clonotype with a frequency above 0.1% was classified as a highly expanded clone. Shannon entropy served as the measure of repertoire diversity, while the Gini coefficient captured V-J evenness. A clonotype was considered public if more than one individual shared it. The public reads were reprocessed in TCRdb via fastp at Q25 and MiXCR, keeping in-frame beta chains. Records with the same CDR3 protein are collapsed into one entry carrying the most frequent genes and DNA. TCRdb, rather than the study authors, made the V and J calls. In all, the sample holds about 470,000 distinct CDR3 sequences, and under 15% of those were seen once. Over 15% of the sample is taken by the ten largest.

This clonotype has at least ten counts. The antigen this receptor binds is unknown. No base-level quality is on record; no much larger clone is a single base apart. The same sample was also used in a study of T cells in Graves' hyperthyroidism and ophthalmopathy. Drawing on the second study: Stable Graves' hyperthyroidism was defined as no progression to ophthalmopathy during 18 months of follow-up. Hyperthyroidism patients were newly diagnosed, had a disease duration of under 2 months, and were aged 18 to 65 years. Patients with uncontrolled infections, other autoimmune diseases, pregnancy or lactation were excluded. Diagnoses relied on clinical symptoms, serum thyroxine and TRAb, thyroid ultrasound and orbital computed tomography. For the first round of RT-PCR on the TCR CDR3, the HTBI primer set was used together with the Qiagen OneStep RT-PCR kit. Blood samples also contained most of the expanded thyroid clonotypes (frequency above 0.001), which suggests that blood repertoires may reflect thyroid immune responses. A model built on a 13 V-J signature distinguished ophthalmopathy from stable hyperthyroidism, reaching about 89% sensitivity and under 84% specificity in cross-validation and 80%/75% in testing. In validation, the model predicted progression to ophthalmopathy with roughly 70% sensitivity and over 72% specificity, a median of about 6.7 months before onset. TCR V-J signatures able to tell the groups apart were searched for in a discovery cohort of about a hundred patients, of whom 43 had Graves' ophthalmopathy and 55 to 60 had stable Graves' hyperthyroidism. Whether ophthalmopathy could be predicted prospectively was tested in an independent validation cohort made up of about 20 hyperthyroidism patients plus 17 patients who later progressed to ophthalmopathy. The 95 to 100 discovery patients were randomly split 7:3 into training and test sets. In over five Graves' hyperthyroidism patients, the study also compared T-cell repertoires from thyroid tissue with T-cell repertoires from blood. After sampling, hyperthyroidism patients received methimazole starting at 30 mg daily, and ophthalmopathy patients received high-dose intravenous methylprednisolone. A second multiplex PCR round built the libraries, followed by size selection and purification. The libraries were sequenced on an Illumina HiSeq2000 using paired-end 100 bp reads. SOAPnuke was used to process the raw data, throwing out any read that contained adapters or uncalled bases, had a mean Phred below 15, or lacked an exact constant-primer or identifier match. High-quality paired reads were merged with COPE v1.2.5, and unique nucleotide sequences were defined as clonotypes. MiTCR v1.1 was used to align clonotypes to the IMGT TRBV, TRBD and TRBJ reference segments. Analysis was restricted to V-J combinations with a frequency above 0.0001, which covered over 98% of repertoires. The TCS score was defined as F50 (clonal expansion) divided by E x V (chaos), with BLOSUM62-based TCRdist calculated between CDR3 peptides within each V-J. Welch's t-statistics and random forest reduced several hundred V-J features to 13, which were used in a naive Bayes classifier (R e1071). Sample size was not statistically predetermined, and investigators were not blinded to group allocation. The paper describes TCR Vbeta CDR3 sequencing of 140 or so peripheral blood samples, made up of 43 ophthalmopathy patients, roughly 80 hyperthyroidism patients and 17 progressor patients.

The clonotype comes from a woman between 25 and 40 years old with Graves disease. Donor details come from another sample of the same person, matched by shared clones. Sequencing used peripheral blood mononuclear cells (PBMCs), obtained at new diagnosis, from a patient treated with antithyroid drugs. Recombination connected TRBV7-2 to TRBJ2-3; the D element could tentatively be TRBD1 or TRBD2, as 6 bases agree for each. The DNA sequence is TGTGCCAGCAGCTTAGGACGGGGGACACAAACAGATACGCAGTATTTT. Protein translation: CASSLGRGTQTDTQYF.